The clone carrying this T cell receptor (beta chain) has only a few counts. This record comes from a study of blood T cell repertoires in COVID-19. Using immunoSEQ multiplex PCR, the repertoire was profiled, and TCRdb retains in-frame clones only, with some absent. The sample lists 130,000 to 150,000 clones, 85% occurring once. V was pared by 5 bases and J by 4 bases, with 12 bases between. This CDR3 has 14 residues. Per germline, CDR1 SEHNR and CDR2 FQNEAQ (reference sequence). Material: peripheral blood. The receptor's source is a woman in her thirties or forties with active or convalescent COVID-19. The chain recombines TRBV7-9 with TRBJ1-5; D not resolved. The DNA of the CDR3 is TGTGCCAGCAGCGGACTCGGGGAAAATCAGCCCCAGCATTTT. It yields the protein CASSGLGENQPQHF.